This T cell receptor beta chain was identified during a study of spatial heterogeneity in lung cancer. At the level of the study: Counts of TCR transcripts in tumor regions correlated strongly with a T cell module score (derived from matched bulk RNA-seq).

Time point in this sample: sample taken at primary tumor resection. Whole RNA, isolated from tumor, nontumor lung or frozen PBMC, was sequenced without prior sorting. Study-wide results and limits: Coverage of tumor T cells, by estimate, reached around 7% for alpha chains and around 13% for beta chains. The number of expanded tumor alpha and beta chains correlated with mutation number.

V lost 4 bases to trimming and J lost 5 bases; unmatched junction nucleotides: 8. The germline V gene encodes CDR1 SGHRS and CDR2 YFSETQ. The CDR3 extends over 14 amino acids. This clonotype was seen at least ten times. The antigen remains unidentified. TCRdb called the 5' RACE reads again in MiXCR, with one record for every CDR3 protein. The sample lists 5,500 to 8,500 distinct CDR3 sequences, around 3.1% occurring once. The sample in question was lung tumor tissue, obtained at surgery. The gene calls are TRBV5-1 and TRBJ2-5, with 7 bases matching TRBD2. The source is a male donor with early-stage non-small cell lung cancer. As DNA, the CDR3 is TGCGCCAGCAGCCCCGGACTAGGCGGGGAGACCCAGTACTTC. Its protein is CASSPGLGGETQYF.